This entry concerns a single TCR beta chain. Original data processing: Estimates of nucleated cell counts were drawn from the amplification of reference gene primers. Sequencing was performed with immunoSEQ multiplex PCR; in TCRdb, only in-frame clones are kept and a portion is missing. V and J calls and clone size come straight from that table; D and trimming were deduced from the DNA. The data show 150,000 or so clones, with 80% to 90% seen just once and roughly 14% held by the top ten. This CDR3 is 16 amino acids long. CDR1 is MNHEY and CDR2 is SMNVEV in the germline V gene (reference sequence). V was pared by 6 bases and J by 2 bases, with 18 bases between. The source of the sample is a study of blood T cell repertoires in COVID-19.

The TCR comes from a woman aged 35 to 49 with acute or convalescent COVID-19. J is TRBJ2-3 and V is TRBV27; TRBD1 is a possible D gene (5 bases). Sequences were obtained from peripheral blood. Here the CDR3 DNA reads TGTGCCAGCAGGAAGATAACAGGCACGAACACAGATACGCAGTATTTT. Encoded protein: CASRKITGTNTDTQYF.